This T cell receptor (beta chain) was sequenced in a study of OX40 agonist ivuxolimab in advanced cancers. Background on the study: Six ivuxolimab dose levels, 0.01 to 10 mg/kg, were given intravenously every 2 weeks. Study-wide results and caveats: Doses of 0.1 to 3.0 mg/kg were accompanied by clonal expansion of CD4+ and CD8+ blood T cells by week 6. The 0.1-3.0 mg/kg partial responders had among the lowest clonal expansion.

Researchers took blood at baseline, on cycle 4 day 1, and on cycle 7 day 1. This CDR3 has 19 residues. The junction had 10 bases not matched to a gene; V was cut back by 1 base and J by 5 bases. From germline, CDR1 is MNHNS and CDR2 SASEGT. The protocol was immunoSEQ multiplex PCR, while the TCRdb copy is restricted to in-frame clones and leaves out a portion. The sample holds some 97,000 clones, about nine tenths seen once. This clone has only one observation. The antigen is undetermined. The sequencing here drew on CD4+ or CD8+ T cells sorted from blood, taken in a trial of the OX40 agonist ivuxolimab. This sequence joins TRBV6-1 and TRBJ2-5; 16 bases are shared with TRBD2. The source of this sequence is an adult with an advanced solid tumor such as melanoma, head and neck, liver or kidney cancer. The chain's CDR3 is CASSEGGLAGGPYGETQYF. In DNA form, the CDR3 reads TGTGCCAGCAGTGAAGGGGGACTAGCGGGAGGGCCTTATGGGGAGACCCAGTACTTC.